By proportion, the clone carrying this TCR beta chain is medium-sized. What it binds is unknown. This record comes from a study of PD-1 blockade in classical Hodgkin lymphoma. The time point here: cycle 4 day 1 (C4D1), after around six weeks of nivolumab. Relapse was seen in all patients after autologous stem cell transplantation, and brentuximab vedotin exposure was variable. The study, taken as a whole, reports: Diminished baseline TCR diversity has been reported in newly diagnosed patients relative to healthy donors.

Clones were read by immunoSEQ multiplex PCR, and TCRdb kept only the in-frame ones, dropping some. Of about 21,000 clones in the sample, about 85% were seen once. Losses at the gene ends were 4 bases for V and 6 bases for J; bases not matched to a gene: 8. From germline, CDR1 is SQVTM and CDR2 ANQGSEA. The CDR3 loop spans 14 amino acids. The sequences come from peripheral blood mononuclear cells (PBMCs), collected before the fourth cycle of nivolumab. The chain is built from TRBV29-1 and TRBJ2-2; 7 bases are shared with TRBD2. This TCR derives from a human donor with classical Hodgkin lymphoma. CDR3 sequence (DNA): TGCAGCGTTGTATTTTGGGAGGGCTCCGGGGAGCTGTTTTTT. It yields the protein CSVVFWEGSGELFF.